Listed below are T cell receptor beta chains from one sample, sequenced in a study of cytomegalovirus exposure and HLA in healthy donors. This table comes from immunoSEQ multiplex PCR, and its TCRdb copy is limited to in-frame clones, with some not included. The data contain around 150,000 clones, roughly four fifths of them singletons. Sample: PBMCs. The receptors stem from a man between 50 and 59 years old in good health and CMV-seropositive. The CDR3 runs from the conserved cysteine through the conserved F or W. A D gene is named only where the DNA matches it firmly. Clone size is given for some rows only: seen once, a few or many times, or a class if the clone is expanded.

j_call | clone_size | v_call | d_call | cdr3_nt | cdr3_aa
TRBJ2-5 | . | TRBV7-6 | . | TGTGCCAGCAGCTTAAGCCCGATCCAAGAGACCCAGTACTTC | CASSLSPIQETQYF
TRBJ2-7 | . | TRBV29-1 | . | TGCAGCGTTAGTACAGGGAGCTACGAGCAGTACTTC | CSVSTGSYEQYF
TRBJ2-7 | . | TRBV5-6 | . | TGTGCCAGCAGCGGAGGCGGGCCGACCTACGAGCAGTACTTC | CASSGGGPTYEQYF
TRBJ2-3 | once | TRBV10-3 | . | TGTGCCATCAGTCCTAGTATCCCTAGCACAGATACGCAGTATTTT | CAISPSIPSTDTQYF
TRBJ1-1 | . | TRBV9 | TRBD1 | TGTGCCAACGGTACACAGGGGGCGCGAACTGAAGCTTTCTTT | CANGTQGARTEAFF
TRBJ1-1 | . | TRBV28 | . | TGTGCCACCGCGACAGGACTCAACGCTGAAGCTTTCTTT | CATATGLNAEAFF
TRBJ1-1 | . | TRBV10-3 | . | TGTGCCATCAGTGAGGGGGCGGCGAACACTGAAGCTTTCTTT | CAISEGAANTEAFF
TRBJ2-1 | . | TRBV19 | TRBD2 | TGTGCCAGTAGTAGAAAGACTAGCGGGAGATACAATGAGCAGTTCTTC | CASSRKTSGRYNEQFF
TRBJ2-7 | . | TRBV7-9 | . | TGTGCCAGCAGCTTCCGGGATACCTACGAGCAGTACTTC | CASSFRDTYEQYF
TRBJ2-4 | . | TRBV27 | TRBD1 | TGTGCCAGCAGAACCGGGACAGGAGGCACTAGGGTATACTTC | CASRTGTGGTRVYF
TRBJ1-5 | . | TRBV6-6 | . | TGTGCCAGCAGTCCCCCCCTAGGCAATCAGCCCCAGCATTTT | CASSPPLGNQPQHF
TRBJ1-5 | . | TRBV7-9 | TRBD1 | TGTGCCAGCAGCTTAGAAGGGGCGGGGACAGGCTCTAATCAGCCCCAGCATTTT | CASSLEGAGTGSNQPQHF
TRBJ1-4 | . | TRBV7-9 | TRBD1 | TGTGCCAGCAGCTTAGCGGTCAGGGGGCTTGAAAAACTGTTTTTT | CASSLAVRGLEKLFF
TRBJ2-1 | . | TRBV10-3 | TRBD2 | TGTGCCATCAGTGAGTACCCAGCGGGGGGCCGAGGGGGCTCCTACAATGAGCAGTTCTTC | CAISEYPAGGRGGSYNEQFF
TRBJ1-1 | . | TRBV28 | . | TGTGCCAGCAGTTTATTAGTGATCAGGAGGGTTGGGACTGAAGCTTTCTTT | CASSLLVIRRVGTEAFF
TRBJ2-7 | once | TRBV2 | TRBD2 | TGTGCCAGCAGTGACCCCAGCGGGGGAAACTACGAGCAGTACTTC | CASSDPSGGNYEQYF
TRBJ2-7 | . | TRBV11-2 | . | TGTGCCAGCAGCCGTCTCCCAACCTTAGGGAGCTCCTACGAGCAGTACTTC | CASSRLPTLGSSYEQYF
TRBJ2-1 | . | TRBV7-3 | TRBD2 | TGTGCCAGCAGCGGACTAGAGTCTGAGCAGTTCTTC | CASSGLESEQFF
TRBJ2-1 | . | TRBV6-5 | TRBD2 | TGTGCCAGCAGTTCCCTCCAAGCGGGAGGTTTCGGTGAGCAGTTCTTC | CASSSLQAGGFGEQFF
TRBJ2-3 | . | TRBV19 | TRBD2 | TGTGCCAGTAGGGGACTAGCGGGAGCTGGACCCCATACGCAGTATTTT | CASRGLAGAGPHTQYF
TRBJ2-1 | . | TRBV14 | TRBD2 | TGTGCCAGCAGCCGGGACGGACTAGCGGGGCCCTACAATGAGCAGTTCTTC | CASSRDGLAGPYNEQFF
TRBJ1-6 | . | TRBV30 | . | TGTGCCTGGAGTGCGCAGGGTCTAATGGATAATTCACCCCTCCACTTT | CAWSAQGLMDNSPLHF
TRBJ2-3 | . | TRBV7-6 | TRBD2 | TGTGCCAGCAGCTTAGTTGGTTACGGGACTAGCGGTAGCACAGATACGCAGTATTTT | CASSLVGYGTSGSTDTQYF
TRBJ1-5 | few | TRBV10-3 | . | TGTGCCATCAGTGAGACAGTATTGATCCCTAGCAATCAGCCCCAGCATTTT | CAISETVLIPSNQPQHF